This section outlines one TCR beta chain sequence together with its context. This sample's time point: recipient sample about 28 days before transplant, after cytoreduction. Recipient blood drawn about 28 days pretransplant and days 30, 100, 180 after. The repertoire was sequenced with immunoSEQ multiplex PCR; TCRdb's copy has only in-frame clones and lacks some. The data contain approximately 22,000 clones, 90% of them singletons. These data are taken from a study of T cell clonotyping in hematopoietic cell transplantation. V trimming: 8 bases; J trimming: 5 bases; junction bases outside the gene matches: 10. The germline V gene has CDR1 SGHVS and CDR2 FNYEAQ. The length of the CDR3 is 14 residues.

The clonotype was recovered from a man between 18 and 35 years old with biphenotypic leukemia. Some clones in this sample may be carry-over from other donors' samples. The chain joins TRBV7-6 to TRBJ2-5, with 8 bases aligning to TRBD2. The source material was peripheral blood mononuclear cells, sampled before stem cell transplant. The CDR3 region is CASGDRAGVETQYF. DNA for the CDR3: TGTGCCAGCGGCGATAGAGCGGGGGTGGAGACCCAGTACTTC.